This entry describes one T cell receptor (beta chain). The germline CDR1 and CDR2 sequences are WSHSY and SAAADI. The CDR3 totals 12 residues. V shed 3 bases and J shed 1 base, with 4 bases lying between them. This entry belongs to a study of cytomegalovirus exposure and HLA in healthy donors. With 60 Vbeta and 13 Jbeta primers, the PCR was carried out. Sequenced by immunoSEQ multiplex PCR; TCRdb stores in-frame clones only, minus some. In total, the table holds over 100,000 clones. This receptor was taken from a man aged 40-49 years in good health and CMV-seropositive. V is TRBV10-2 and J is TRBJ2-7; D is unclear. The specimen was PBMCs. The CDR3 DNA sequence: TGCGCCAGCAGTGATCCTTCCTACGAGCAGTACTTC. Translation gives CASSDPSYEQYF.